The clone carrying this T cell receptor (beta chain) was observed a handful of times. What it binds is not known. The sample comes from a study of identical twins. Study-wide points: Excess low generation probability was seen in twin-shared out-of-frame alpha sequences. Cord blood beta clonotypes present at high abundance carried fewer insertions; no such pattern appeared in memory repertoires.

Each cDNA held unique molecular identifiers, and template switching gave it a universal primer site. TCRdb re-called the 5' RACE reads with MiXCR, one entry per CDR3 protein. This sample has 1.5 million to 2 million distinct CDR3 sequences, with about 31% found just once. The CDR3 extends over 14 amino acids. V lost 7 bases to trimming and J lost 9 bases; unmatched junction nucleotides: 12. Germline CDR1 reads MNHNS; CDR2 reads SASEGT. This receptor was identified in a newborn girl in good health. The sequencing input was cord blood. The chain couples TRBV6-1 to TRBJ1-2; 9 bases match TRBD1. The CDR3 nucleotides are TGTGCCAGCATCCGCTATACAGGGGGCTTAAGCTACACCTTC. Translating gives CASIRYTGGLSYTF.